This TCR beta chain was captured in a study of Graves' ophthalmopathy and Graves' hyperthyroidism. V lost 1 base to trimming and J lost 3 bases; unmatched junction nucleotides: 2. Germline CDR1 and CDR2: MGHDK and SYGVNS. The CDR3 totals 14 residues. Amplifying from RNA transcripts, the study obtained TCR beta CDR3 regions. HTBI-primed first-round RT-PCR preceded second-round multiplex PCR. TCRdb re-called the multiplex PCR reads with MiXCR, one entry per CDR3 protein. This table has a few hundred thousand distinct CDR3 sequences, just under 40% appearing once. The sequence came from an adult man with Graves' hyperthyroidism. The chain employs TRBV25-1 and TRBJ2-5; 7 bases are shared with TRBD2. The source material was peripheral blood or thyroid tissue (not recorded which). The CDR3 sequence is CASSESGGEETQYF. CDR3 bases: TGTGCCAGCAGTGAATCGGGAGGAGAAGAGACCCAGTACTTC.